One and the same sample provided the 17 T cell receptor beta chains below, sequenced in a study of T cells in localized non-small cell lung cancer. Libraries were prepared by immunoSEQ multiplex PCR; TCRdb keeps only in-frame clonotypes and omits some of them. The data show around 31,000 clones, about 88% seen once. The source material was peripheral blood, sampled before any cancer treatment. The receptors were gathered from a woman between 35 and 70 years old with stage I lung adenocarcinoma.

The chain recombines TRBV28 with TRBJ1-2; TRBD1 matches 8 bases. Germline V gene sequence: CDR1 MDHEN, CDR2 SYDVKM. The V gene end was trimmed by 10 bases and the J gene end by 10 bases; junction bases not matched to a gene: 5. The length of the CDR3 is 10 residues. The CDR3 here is CATYRGAYTF. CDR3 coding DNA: TGTGCCACCTACAGGGGGGCCTACACCTTC.

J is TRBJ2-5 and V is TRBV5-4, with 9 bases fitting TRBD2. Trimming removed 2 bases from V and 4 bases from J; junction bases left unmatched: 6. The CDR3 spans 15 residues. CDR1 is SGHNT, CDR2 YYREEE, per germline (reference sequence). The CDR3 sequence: CASSFWRGGGETQYF. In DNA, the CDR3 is TGTGCCAGCAGCTTCTGGCGGGGGGGCGGAGAGACCCAGTACTTC.

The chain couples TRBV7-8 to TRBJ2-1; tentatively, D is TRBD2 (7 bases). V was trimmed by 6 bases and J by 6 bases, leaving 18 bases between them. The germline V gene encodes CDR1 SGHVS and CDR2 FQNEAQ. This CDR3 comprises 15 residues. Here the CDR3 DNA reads TGTGCCAGCAGATGGGGGGGCAGGGACGGCAATGAGCAGTTCTTC. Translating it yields CASRWGGRDGNEQFF.

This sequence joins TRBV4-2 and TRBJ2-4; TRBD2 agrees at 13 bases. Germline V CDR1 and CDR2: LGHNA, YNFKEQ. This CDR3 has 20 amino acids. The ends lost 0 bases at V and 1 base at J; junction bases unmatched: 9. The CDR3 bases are TGTGCCAGCAGCCAAGATGGAACTAGCGGGGGGGCCGCGGCCAAAAACATTCAGTACTTC. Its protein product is CASSQDGTSGGAAAKNIQYF.

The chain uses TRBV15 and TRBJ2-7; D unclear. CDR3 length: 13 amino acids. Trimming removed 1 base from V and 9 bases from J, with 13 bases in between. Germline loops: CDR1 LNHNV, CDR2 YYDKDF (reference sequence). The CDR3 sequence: CATSRVRTDGQYF. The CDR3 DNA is TGTGCCACCAGCAGAGTCCGGACCGACGGGCAGTACTTC. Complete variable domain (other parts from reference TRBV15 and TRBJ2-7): DAMVIQNPRYQVTQFGKPVTLSCSQTLNHNVMYWYQQKSSQAPKLLFHYYDKDFNNEADTPDNFQSRRPNTSFCFLDIRSPGLGDTAMYLCATSRVRTDGQYFGPGTRLTVT.

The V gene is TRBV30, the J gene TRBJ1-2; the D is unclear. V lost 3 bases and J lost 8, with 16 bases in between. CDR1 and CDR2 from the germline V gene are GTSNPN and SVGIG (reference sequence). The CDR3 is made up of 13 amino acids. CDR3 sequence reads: CAWRVTTSGGYTF. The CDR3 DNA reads TGTGCCTGGAGGGTCACAACGAGTGGAGGCTACACCTTC.

The chain's CDR3 is CASSSRADEKLFF. The CDR3 nucleotides are TGTGCCAGCAGCTCCCGGGCCGATGAAAAACTGTTTTTT. The V call is TRBV7-3, the J call TRBJ1-4; D remains unclear. Trimming shortened V by 4 bases and J by 6 bases, and 9 bases separated the two germline ends. This CDR3 is 13 amino acids long. Germline CDR1 and CDR2: SGHTA and FQGTGA.

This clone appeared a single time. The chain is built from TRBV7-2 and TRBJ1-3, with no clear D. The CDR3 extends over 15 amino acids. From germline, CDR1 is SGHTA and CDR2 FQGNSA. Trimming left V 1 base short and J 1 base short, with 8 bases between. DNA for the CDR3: TGTGCCAGCAGCTTAGATTGGTTGTCTGGAAACACCATATATTTT. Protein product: CASSLDWLSGNTIYF.

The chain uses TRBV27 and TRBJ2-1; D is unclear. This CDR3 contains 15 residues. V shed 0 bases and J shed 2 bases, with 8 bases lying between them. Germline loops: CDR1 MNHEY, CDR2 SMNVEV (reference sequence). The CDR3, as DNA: TGTGCCAGCAGTTTATCGCCGGCCCCCTACAATGAGCAGTTCTTC. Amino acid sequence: CASSLSPAPYNEQFF.

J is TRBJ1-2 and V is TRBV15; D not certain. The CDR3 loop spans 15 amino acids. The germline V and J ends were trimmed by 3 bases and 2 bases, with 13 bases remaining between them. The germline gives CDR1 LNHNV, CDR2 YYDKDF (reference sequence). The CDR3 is CATSRSWGDNYGYTF. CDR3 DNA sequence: TGTGCCACCAGCAGGAGTTGGGGAGACAACTATGGCTACACCTTC.

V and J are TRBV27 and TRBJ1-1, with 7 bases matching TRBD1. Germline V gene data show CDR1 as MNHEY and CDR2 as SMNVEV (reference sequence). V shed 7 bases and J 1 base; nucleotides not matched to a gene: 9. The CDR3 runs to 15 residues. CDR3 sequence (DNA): TGTGCCAGCACCCCTGAGGGACAGACGAACACTGAAGCTTTCTTT. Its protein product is CASTPEGQTNTEAFF.

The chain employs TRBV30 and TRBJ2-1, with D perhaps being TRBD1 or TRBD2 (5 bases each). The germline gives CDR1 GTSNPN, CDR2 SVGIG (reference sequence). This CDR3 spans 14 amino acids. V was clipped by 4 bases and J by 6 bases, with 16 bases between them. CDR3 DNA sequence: TGTGCCTGGAACCGGGACCAAACACCCAATGAGCAGTTCTTC. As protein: CAWNRDQTPNEQFF. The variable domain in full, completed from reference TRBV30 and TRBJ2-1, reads SQTIHQWPATLVQPVGSPLSLECTVEGTSNPNLYWYRQAAGRGLQLLFYSVGIGQISSEVPQNLSASRPQDRQFILSSKKLLLSDSGFYLCAWNRDQTPNEQFFGPGTRLTVL.

In DNA, the CDR3 is TGTGCCAGCAGCTTAACGATTCAAGAGACCCAGTACTTC. Protein sequence: CASSLTIQETQYF. The chain links TRBV7-3 to TRBJ2-5, with D uncertain. The CDR3 covers 13 residues. The germline gives CDR1 SGHTA, CDR2 FQGTGA. Trimming took 0 bases from V and 2 from J, leaving 4 bases between them. The full variable domain, in which reference TRBV7-3 and TRBJ2-5 provide the parts outside the CDR3, is GAGVSQTPSNKVTEKGKYVELRCDPISGHTALYWYRQSLGQGPEFLIYFQGTGAADDSGLPNDRFFAVRPEGSVSTLKIQRTERGDSAVYLCASSLTIQETQYFGPGTRLLVL.

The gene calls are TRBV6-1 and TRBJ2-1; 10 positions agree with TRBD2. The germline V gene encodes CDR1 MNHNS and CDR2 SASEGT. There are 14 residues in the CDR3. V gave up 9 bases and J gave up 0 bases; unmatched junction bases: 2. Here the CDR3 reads CASSSGSSYNEQFF. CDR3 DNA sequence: TGTGCCAGTTCTAGCGGGAGCTCCTACAATGAGCAGTTCTTC.

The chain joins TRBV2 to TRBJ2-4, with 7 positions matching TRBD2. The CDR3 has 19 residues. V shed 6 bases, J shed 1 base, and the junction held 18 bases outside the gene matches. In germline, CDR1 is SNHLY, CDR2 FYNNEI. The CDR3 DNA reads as TGTGCCAGCAGGGCCGTTGGGCGGGGAGGGATTTCGGCCAAAAACATTCAGTACTTC. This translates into CASRAVGRGGISAKNIQYF. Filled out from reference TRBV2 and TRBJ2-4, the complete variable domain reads EPEVTQTPSHQVTQMGQEVILRCVPISNHLYFYWYRQILGQKVEFLVSFYNNEISEKSEIFDDQFSVERPDGSNFTLKIRSTKLEDSAMYFCASRAVGRGGISAKNIQYFGAGTRLSVL.

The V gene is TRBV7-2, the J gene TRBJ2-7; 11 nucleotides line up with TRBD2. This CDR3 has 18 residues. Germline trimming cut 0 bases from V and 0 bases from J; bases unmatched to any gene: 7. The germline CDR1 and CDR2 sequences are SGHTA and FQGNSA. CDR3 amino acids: CASSLASGGASSSYEQYF. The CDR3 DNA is TGTGCCAGCAGCTTAGCTAGCGGGGGGGCCTCCTCCTCCTACGAGCAGTACTTC.

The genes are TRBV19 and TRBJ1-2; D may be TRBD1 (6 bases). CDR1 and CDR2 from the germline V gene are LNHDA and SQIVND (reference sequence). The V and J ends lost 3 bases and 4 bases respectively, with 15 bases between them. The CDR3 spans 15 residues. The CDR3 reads CASSIGTSEAYGYTF. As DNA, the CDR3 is TGTGCCAGTAGTATCGGGACATCCGAAGCCTATGGCTACACCTTC.